What follows describes a single TCR beta chain. What it recognizes is unknown. This sample is part of a study of vaccination effects on CD4 cells after COVID-19. Broader study findings: Marked clonal contraction of infection- and vaccine-induced clones was seen late after vaccination. Spike-reactive clones in convalescents after vaccination were chiefly newly vaccine-induced.

Measured with immunoSEQ multiplex PCR; TCRdb has only the in-frame clones, and not every one. The sample has around 49,000 clones, 65% to 70% seen once. V shed 5 bases and J shed 0 bases, with 10 bases lying between them. The germline gives CDR1 GTSNPN, CDR2 SVGIG (reference sequence). This CDR3 region has 13 residues. Before sequencing, viral peptide pools were used by the ViraFEST assay to expand antigen-specific CD4+ T cells. CD4+ T cell isolation took place after about nine days of culture. PCR-confirmed SARS-CoV-2 infection occurred in the person between March and December 2020. The authors replaced half the medium with IL-2 medium on days 3 and 7.

Sequenced here: CD4+ T cells from PBMCs cultured with a peptide pool, sampled before COVID-19 vaccination. The chain has TRBV30 and TRBJ1-1, with D possibly TRBD1 on 5 matching bases. This TCR was sampled from a human donor who had a prior SARS-CoV-2 infection. This CDR3 reads CAWGREMNTEAFF. The DNA for the CDR3 is TGTGCCTGGGGCAGGGAGATGAACACTGAAGCTTTCTTT.